Listed here are 2 T cell receptor beta chains from one sample, sequenced in a study of graft-versus-host responses after intestinal transplantation. The antigens of these receptors remain unknown. This table comes from immunoSEQ multiplex PCR, and its TCRdb copy is limited to in-frame clones, with some not included. The sample shows tens of thousands of clones, roughly 91% of them seen only once. Sequencing used unstimulated CD8+ T cells sorted from spleen or lymph node cells, obtained before intestinal transplant. The receptors were sampled from a human donor who received an intestinal transplant.

This clone was detected only once. The chain recombines TRBV27 with TRBJ2-5; D call uncertain. The CDR3 runs 16 residues. In germline, CDR1 is MNHEY, CDR2 SMNVEV (reference sequence). With 2 bases removed from V and 0 bases from J, the gap between germline ends came to 13 bases. The DNA for the CDR3 is TGTGCCAGCAGTTTAGCGGCGGAACCGTACCAAGAGACCCAGTACTTC. It specifies CASSLAAEPYQETQYF.

This rearrangement joins TRBV27 to TRBJ2-2, with D possibly TRBD1 on 7 matching bases. CDR1 is MNHEY, CDR2 SMNVEV, per germline (reference sequence). The V gene lost 10 bases and the J gene lost 5 bases, with 17 bases spanning the gap. CDR3 length equals 14 residues. DNA of the CDR3: TGTGCCACACGATGGAGGGGGCAGACCGGGGAGCTGTTTTTT. This sequence encodes CATRWRGQTGELFF.